This TCR beta chain was recovered during a study of cytomegalovirus exposure and HLA in healthy donors. Method: immunoSEQ multiplex PCR; TCRdb's copy keeps in-frame clones and lacks some. The table has 110,000 to 150,000 clones, about 88% seen once; the top ten hold about 10%. The length of the CDR3 is 16 residues. The V end was cut by 1 base, the J end by 3 bases, with 15 bases between. Germline loops: CDR1 MDHEN, CDR2 SYDVKM. The rearrangement joins TRBV28 to TRBJ1-1, with a tentative D call TRBD1 (5 bases). Sequenced material: PBMCs. The TCR was taken from a woman under 30 in good health and CMV-seropositive. Written as DNA, the CDR3 is TGTGCCAGCAGTTTATCGGCCATGGCAGGGTACACTGAAGCTTTCTTT. Its protein product is CASSLSAMAGYTEAFF. The full variable domain, rest sourced from reference TRBV28 and TRBJ1-1, is DVKVTQSSRYLVKRTGEKVFLECVQDMDHENMFWYRQDPGLGLRLIYFSYDVKMKEKGDIPEGYSVSREKKERFSLILESASTNQTSMYLCASSLSAMAGYTEAFFGQGTRLTVV.